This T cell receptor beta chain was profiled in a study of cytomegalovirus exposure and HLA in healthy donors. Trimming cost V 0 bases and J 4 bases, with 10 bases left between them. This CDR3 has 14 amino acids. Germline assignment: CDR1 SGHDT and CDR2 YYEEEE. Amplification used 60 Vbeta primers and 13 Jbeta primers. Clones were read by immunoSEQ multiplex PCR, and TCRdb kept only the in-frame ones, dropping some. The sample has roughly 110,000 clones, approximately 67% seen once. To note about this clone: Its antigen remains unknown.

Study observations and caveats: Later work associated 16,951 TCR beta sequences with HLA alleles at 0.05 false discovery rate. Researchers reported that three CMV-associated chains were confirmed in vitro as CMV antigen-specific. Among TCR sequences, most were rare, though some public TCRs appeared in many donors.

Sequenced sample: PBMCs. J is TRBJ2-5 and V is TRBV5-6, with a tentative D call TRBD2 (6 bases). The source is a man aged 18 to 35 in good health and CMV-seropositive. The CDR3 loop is CASSLVAGLETQYF. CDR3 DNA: TGTGCCAGCAGCTTGGTGGCGGGATTAGAGACCCAGTACTTC. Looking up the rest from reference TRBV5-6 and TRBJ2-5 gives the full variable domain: DAGVTQSPTHLIKTRGQQVTLRCSPKSGHDTVSWYQQALGQGPQFIFQYYEEEERQRGNFPDRFSGHQFPNYSSELNVNALLLGDSALYLCASSLVAGLETQYFGPGTRLLVL.